The 29 T cell receptor beta chains below were found in one sample sequenced in a study of blood T cell repertoires in COVID-19. The repertoire was sequenced with immunoSEQ multiplex PCR; TCRdb's copy has only in-frame clones and lacks some. This table holds 490,000 or so clones, around nine tenths found once. The sequenced material came from PBMCs or T cells enriched from blood (not recorded which). These receptors all stem from a woman in her sixties or seventies who had recovered from COVID-19.

This chain joins TRBV4-1 and TRBJ1-5, with D tentatively TRBD1 (6 bases). The V gene lost 2 bases and the J gene lost 0 bases, with 11 bases spanning the gap. The CDR3 consists of 16 residues. Germline CDR1 reads MGHRA; CDR2 reads YSYEKL. The CDR3 sequence is CASSQIRGDSNQPQHF. For the CDR3, the DNA is TGCGCCAGCAGCCAAATCAGGGGTGATAGCAATCAGCCCCAGCATTTT.

The chain links TRBV5-5 to TRBJ1-2; 10 bases line up with TRBD1. V lost 3 bases to trimming and J lost 5 bases; unmatched junction nucleotides: 7. Per the germline V gene, CDR1 is SGHKS and CDR2 is YYEKEE (reference sequence). This CDR3 is built from 15 residues. In nucleotides, the CDR3 is TGTGCCAGCAGCTCGCCCGGGACAGGGGAATATGGCTACACCTTC. It is translated as CASSSPGTGEYGYTF.

This clone was seen more than once but under ten times. The V and J genes are TRBV5-4 and TRBJ2-2; D possibly corresponds to TRBD1 (5 bases). Per germline, CDR1 SGHNT and CDR2 YYREEE (reference sequence). This CDR3 is built from 16 residues. The V end was cut by 3 bases, the J end by 0 bases, with 12 bases between. CDR3 nucleotide sequence: TGTGCCAGCAGCTCAGGGTTCGTCTCGAACACCGGGGAGCTGTTTTTT. It is translated as CASSSGFVSNTGELFF. Filled out from reference TRBV5-4 and TRBJ2-2, the complete variable domain reads ETGVTQSPTHLIKTRGQQVTLRCSSQSGHNTVSWYQQALGQGPQFIFQYYREEENGRGNFPPRFSGLQFPNYSSELNVNALELDDSALYLCASSSGFVSNTGELFFGEGSRLTVL.

The rearrangement joins TRBV5-1 to TRBJ1-1; unclear D gene. Germline CDR1 and CDR2: SGHRS and YFSETQ. The CDR3 loop spans 15 amino acids. Trimming shortened V by 4 bases and J by 3 bases, and 16 bases separated the two germline ends. The CDR3 coding sequence is TGCGCCAGCAGCCGCCACGGGGATATCGACACTGAAGCTTTCTTT. It encodes CASSRHGDIDTEAFF.

The rearrangement uses TRBV6-4 and TRBJ2-7, with 7 bases matching TRBD1. Germline-derived CDR1 and CDR2 are MRHNA and SNTAGT. V shed 7 bases, J shed 0 bases, and the junction held 12 bases outside the gene matches. The CDR3 runs 16 residues. CDR3 sequence reads: CASTLPGQPSSYEQYV. CDR3 DNA: TGTGCCAGCACCCTCCCGGGACAGCCAAGCTCCTACGAGCAGTACGTC.

The rearrangement uses TRBV5-1 and TRBJ1-5; 8 bases are shared with TRBD1. CDR1 and CDR2 (germline): SGHRS, YFSETQ. V shed 3 bases and J 2 bases; nucleotides not matched to a gene: 4. The CDR3 has 15 residues. This CDR3 is CASSSETGGNQPQHF. The CDR3 region has the DNA TGCGCCAGCAGCTCTGAGACAGGGGGCAATCAGCCCCAGCATTTT.

The chain joins TRBV18 to TRBJ1-1; D ambiguous. Deletions cut 2 bases from V and 9 bases from J, with 13 bases between. The germline V gene has CDR1 KGHSH and CDR2 LQKENI. The CDR3 is 13 amino acids. The CDR3 sequence: CASSPFGSSKAFF. CDR3 nucleotide sequence: TGTGCCAGCTCACCATTTGGGAGTTCTAAAGCTTTCTTT. The full variable domain, with the rest looked up from reference TRBV18 and TRBJ1-1, is NAGVMQNPRHLVRRRGQEARLRCSPMKGHSHVYWYRQLPEEGLKFMVYLQKENIIDESGMPKERFSAEFPKEGPSILRIQQVVRGDSAAYFCASSPFGSSKAFFGQGTRLTVV.

V gene TRBV9 combines with J gene TRBJ1-4, with D perhaps TRBD1 (5 bases). V lost 4 bases and J lost 5, with 18 bases in between. This CDR3 spans 16 amino acids. Germline CDR1 and CDR2: SGDLS and YYNGEE. Here the CDR3 reads CASSPTHEGLNEKLFF. DNA of the CDR3: TGTGCCAGCAGCCCTACCCACGAGGGACTAAATGAAAAACTGTTTTTT.

The rearrangement uses TRBV19 and TRBJ2-1, with TRBD2 matching 13 bases. Germline-derived CDR1 and CDR2 are LNHDA and SQIVND (reference sequence). The CDR3 runs to 19 residues. The V gene end was trimmed by 5 bases and the J gene end by 0 bases; junction bases not matched to a gene: 10. The CDR3 DNA sequence: TGTGCCAGTAGTGTCTCGGGACTAGCGGGGCCGAGCTCCTACAATGAGCAGTTCTTC. Protein sequence: CASSVSGLAGPSSYNEQFF.

The V and J genes are TRBV3-1 (or the pseudogene TRBV3-2) and TRBJ2-3; 8 bases line up with TRBD2. The length of the CDR3 is 14 residues. Germline CDR1 LGHDT, CDR2 YNNKEL (reference sequence). V dropped 4 bases and J dropped 7; count of bases not matched to a gene: 7. CDR3 coding DNA: TGTGCCAGCAGCCGCAACGGGGGGGGAAATACGCAGTATTTT. It specifies CASSRNGGGNTQYF.

The chain uses TRBV5-1 and TRBJ2-1, with 8 bases identical to TRBD2. Germline V lookup: CDR1 SGHRS, CDR2 YFSETQ. CDR3 size: 16 residues. With V trimmed by 3 bases and J by 6 bases, 11 bases remained unmatched. The CDR3 region is CASSSTGTRKGNEQFF. CDR3 bases: TGCGCCAGCAGCTCAACCGGGACTAGAAAGGGCAATGAGCAGTTCTTC. The full variable domain, with the rest looked up from reference TRBV5-1 and TRBJ2-1, is KAGVTQTPRYLIKTRGQQVTLSCSPISGHRSVSWYQQTPGQGLQFLFEYFSETQRNKGNFPGRFSGRQFSNSRSEMNVSTLELGDSALYLCASSSTGTRKGNEQFFGPGTRLTVL.

The chain is built from TRBV30 and TRBJ2-3; 7 bases map to TRBD2. From germline, CDR1 is GTSNPN and CDR2 SVGIG (reference sequence). The CDR3 sequence is 14 residues long. V gave up 4 bases and J gave up 6 bases; unmatched junction bases: 10. The CDR3 sequence is CAWTGGRDGDTQYF. CDR3 nucleotides: TGTGCCTGGACTGGGGGGAGGGACGGCGATACGCAGTATTTT.

The DNA for the CDR3 is TGTGCCAGCAGCTTTGGTTTAGCGGGGGCGAATGAGCAGTTCTTC. The encoded protein is CASSFGLAGANEQFF. The chain combines TRBV5-6 with TRBJ2-1, with 9 bases lining up with TRBD2. CDR1 and CDR2 (germline): SGHDT, YYEEEE. This CDR3 spans 15 amino acids. With 2 bases clipped from V and 7 bases from J, the junction kept 7 bases outside the gene matches.

This rearrangement joins TRBV10-2 to TRBJ2-7; D is possibly TRBD2 (5 bases). This CDR3 spans 13 amino acids. Between the trimmed V and J ends, which lost 2 bases and 5 bases, there was a span of 10 bases. CDR1 WSHSY and CDR2 SAAADI come from the germline V gene. As DNA, the CDR3 is TGCGCCAGCAGTGAGCCGCACGGGGACGAGCAGTACTTC. The encoded protein is CASSEPHGDEQYF.

V usage is TRBV11-2 and J usage is TRBJ2-5; D gene ambiguous. V shed 1 base and J shed 2 bases, with 5 bases lying between them. Looked up from germline, CDR1 is SGHAT and CDR2 is FQNNGV. This CDR3 contains 13 residues. DNA of the CDR3: TGTGCCAGCAGCTTAGCCAGGCAAGAGACCCAGTACTTC. This codes for CASSLARQETQYF.

V usage is TRBV5-3 and J usage is TRBJ2-1; no definite D call. TRBV5-3 falls under the ORF class, with uncertain function. This CDR3 is built from 13 residues. Between the trimmed V and J ends, which lost 0 bases and 3 bases, there was a span of 4 bases. DNA of the CDR3: TGTGCCAGAAGCTTGGCAGGCTACAATGAGCAGTTCTTC. It is translated as CARSLAGYNEQFF.

The V gene is TRBV6-5, the J gene TRBJ2-1; TRBD2 matches 10 bases. The J segment lost 7 bases and the V segment lost 5 bases, leaving 8 bases of the junction unmatched. In germline, CDR1 is MNHEY, CDR2 SVGAGI. This CDR3 is built from 15 residues. In DNA, the CDR3 is TGTGCCAGCAGTAGGGTAGCGGGGGGCGGGAATGAGCAGTTCTTC. Translating gives CASSRVAGGGNEQFF.

V and J are TRBV5-1 and TRBJ1-1; possible D gene TRBD1, 6 bases. Trimming pared 4 bases from V and 0 bases from J, leaving 13 bases between. This CDR3 contains 15 residues. The germline V gene encodes CDR1 SGHRS and CDR2 YFSETQ. The CDR3 sequence is CASSLQGPMNTEAFF. The CDR3 coding sequence is TGCGCCAGCAGCCTTCAGGGGCCCATGAACACTGAAGCTTTCTTT.

In nucleotides, the CDR3 is TGTGCCAGCACCCGGGACAGGGGAAGGAACACTGAAGCTTTCTTT. Protein product: CASTRDRGRNTEAFF. V is TRBV2 and J is TRBJ1-1, with 10 bases lining up with TRBD1. Germline V gives CDR1 SNHLY, CDR2 FYNNEI. V was pared by 7 bases and J by 1 base, with 6 bases of the junction left unmatched. The CDR3 consists of 15 residues. The variable domain in full, with the rest retrieved from reference TRBV2 and TRBJ1-1, is EPEVTQTPSHQVTQMGQEVILRCVPISNHLYFYWYRQILGQKVEFLVSFYNNEISEKSEIFDDQFSVERPDGSNFTLKIRSTKLEDSAMYFCASTRDRGRNTEAFFGQGTRLTVV.

V gene TRBV14 combines with J gene TRBJ1-3; D is perhaps TRBD1 (5 bases). Germline lookup yields CDR1 SGHDN and CDR2 FVKESK. The CDR3 has 16 amino acids. V lost 0 bases and J 4 bases, leaving 13 bases between the germline ends. This chain's CDR3 is CASSQDTPGPGNTIYF. Here the CDR3 DNA reads TGTGCCAGCAGCCAAGATACCCCAGGGCCCGGAAACACCATATATTTT.

This chain uses TRBV5-1 with TRBJ2-2, with TRBD1 matching over 9 bases. The CDR3 is made up of 17 amino acids. Germline-derived CDR1 and CDR2 are SGHRS and YFSETQ. V lost 4 bases to trimming and J lost 5 bases; unmatched junction nucleotides: 12. DNA for the CDR3: TGCGCCAGCAGCAACCCTCCGGGACAGGGTCGAACCGGGGAGCTGTTTTTT. Translation gives CASSNPPGQGRTGELFF.

The chain couples TRBV5-1 to TRBJ1-2, with 10 nucleotides matching TRBD1. Per germline, CDR1 SGHRS and CDR2 YFSETQ. This CDR3 contains 17 residues. The trim removed 2 bases at V and 3 bases at J, leaving 10 bases unmatched. In DNA form, the CDR3 reads TGCGCCAGCAGCTTTCTGCCGGGACAGGGGCCTGACTATGGCTACACCTTC. Its translation: CASSFLPGQGPDYGYTF.

This chain joins TRBV10-3 and TRBJ1-4; D remains unclear. This CDR3 is 15 amino acids long. V shed 8 bases and J shed 0 bases, with 13 bases lying between them. Germline CDR1 and CDR2: ENHRY and SYGVKD. CDR3 residues: CAISEGGATNEKLFF. CDR3 nucleotides: TGTGCCATCTCCGAGGGCGGGGCAACTAATGAAAAACTGTTTTTT.

V is TRBV5-1 and J is TRBJ1-2; D not certain. Trimming cost V 2 bases and J 6 bases, with 8 bases left between them. CDR3 size: 12 residues. Germline V gene data show CDR1 as SGHRS and CDR2 as YFSETQ. The CDR3 region has the DNA TGCGCCAGCAGCTTAACCGGGAATGGCTACACCTTC. Translating gives CASSLTGNGYTF.

J is TRBJ1-2 and V is TRBV19, with 9 bases identical to TRBD1. V dropped 6 bases and J dropped 2; count of bases not matched to a gene: 13. The germline gives CDR1 LNHDA, CDR2 SQIVND (reference sequence). The CDR3 has 17 amino acids. The CDR3 sequence: CASRPSGTGNANYGYTF. DNA of the CDR3: TGTGCCAGTAGACCCTCCGGGACAGGGAACGCGAACTATGGCTACACCTTC.

The chain combines TRBV29-1 with TRBJ1-5, with a possible D match to TRBD1 (6 bases). V gave up 4 bases and J gave up 7 bases, with 17 bases separating them. The CDR3 has 14 residues. CDR1 is SQVTM and CDR2 is ANQGSEA in the germline V gene. The CDR3 reads CSVGPLQGVQPQHF. The CDR3 coding sequence is TGCAGCGTTGGGCCCCTACAGGGTGTACAGCCCCAGCATTTT.

This clone turned up a few times. The J gene is TRBJ2-6, the V gene TRBV11-2; no definite D call. The CDR3 spans 17 residues. Germline CDR1 is SGHAT and CDR2 is FQNNGV. V was cut by 2 bases and J by 1 base, with 12 bases left in between. The CDR3 sequence: CASSLLSSTSGANVLTF. The CDR3 DNA reads as TGTGCCAGCAGCTTATTGAGTTCGACATCTGGGGCCAACGTCCTGACTTTC. Drawing the rest from reference TRBV11-2 and TRBJ2-6, the complete variable domain is EAGVAQSPRYKIIEKRQSVAFWCNPISGHATLYWYQQILGQGPKLLIQFQNNGVVDDSQLPKDRFSAERLKGVDSTLKIQPAKLEDSAVYLCASSLLSSTSGANVLTFGAGSRLTVL.

The rearrangement links TRBV30 to TRBJ2-2; 9 bases agree with TRBD1. The CDR3 is 13 residues long. Germline CDR1 and CDR2: GTSNPN and SVGIG (reference sequence). V was pared by 4 bases and J by 6 bases, with 3 bases of the junction left unmatched. CDR3 amino acids: CAWNRGLAGELFF. In DNA, the CDR3 is TGTGCCTGGAACAGGGGGCTCGCCGGGGAGCTGTTTTTT.

This chain links TRBV7-9 with TRBJ2-2; D uncertain. Trimming cost V 6 bases and J 1 base, with 6 bases left between them. The CDR3 consists of 13 residues. In germline, CDR1 is SEHNR, CDR2 FQNEAQ (reference sequence). CDR3 residues: CASSNVNTGELFF. The CDR3 DNA sequence: TGTGCCAGCAGTAATGTGAACACCGGGGAGCTGTTTTTT. Combining the CDR3 with reference TRBV7-9 and TRBJ2-2 gives the whole variable domain DTGVSQNPRHKITKRGQNVTFRCDPISEHNRLYWYRQTLGQGPEFLTYFQNEAQLEKSRLLSDRFSAERPKGSFSTLEIQRTEQGDSAMYLCASSNVNTGELFFGEGSRLTVL.